Below are 19 T cell receptor beta chains sequenced from a single sample in a study of blood T cell repertoires in COVID-19 (dated by TCRdb to 2018 to 2021). Library preparation used the immunoSEQ multiplex PCR assay. TCRdb re-hosts the immuneACCESS table, in-frame sequences only. Its copies lack some clones; in the studies checked, an unresolved V gene accounts for under half of them, and the cause for the rest is not known. Across this sample there are 120,000 or so clones, with 70% to 90% seen only once. The top ten clones comprise almost 4.5% of the sample. The sample comprised peripheral blood. These receptors were taken from a man aged 35 to 55 with acute or convalescent COVID-19.

V usage is TRBV28 and J usage is TRBJ1-5; D gene uncertain. The CDR3 is 11 amino acids. The ends were cut back, 6 bases at V and 3 bases at J, with 3 bases in the middle. The germline V gene encodes CDR1 MDHEN and CDR2 SYDVKM. For the CDR3, the DNA is TGTGCCAGCAGCTTCAATCAGCCCCAGCATTTT. Its protein product is CASSFNQPQHF. Combining the CDR3 with reference TRBV28 and TRBJ1-5 gives the whole variable domain DVKVTQSSRYLVKRTGEKVFLECVQDMDHENMFWYRQDPGLGLRLIYFSYDVKMKEKGDIPEGYSVSREKKERFSLILESASTNQTSMYLCASSFNQPQHFGDGTRLSIL.

This clone has only one observation. The V call is TRBV6-2 or TRBV6-3, the J call TRBJ1-1; D is ambiguous. CDR3 size: 16 residues. V was shortened by 2 bases and J by 5 bases, with 18 bases between the two germline ends. CDR1 is MNHEY and CDR2 is SVGEGT in the germline V gene. The CDR3 sequence: CASSYPLRVENTEAFF. Here the CDR3 DNA reads TGTGCCAGCAGTTACCCGCTTCGGGTGGAGAATACTGAAGCTTTCTTT.

The genes are TRBV18 and TRBJ1-5; maybe TRBD1 (5 bases). V lost 5 bases to trimming and J lost 0 bases, with 11 bases between them. Looked up from germline, CDR1 is KGHSH and CDR2 is LQKENI. CDR3 size: 15 residues. CDR3 protein: CASSKDRDSNQPQHF. CDR3 sequence (DNA): TGTGCCAGCTCAAAAGACAGAGATAGCAATCAGCCCCAGCATTTT.

The chain carries TRBV2 and TRBJ1-5, with 8 nucleotides matching TRBD1. Germline V gene lookup returns CDR1 SNHLY and CDR2 FYNNEI. With 6 bases clipped from V and 3 bases from J, the junction kept 7 bases outside the gene matches. The CDR3 is 15 residues long. CDR3 sequence reads: CASSPRTGSNQPQHF. CDR3 in DNA: TGTGCCAGCAGCCCGAGGACAGGGTCCAATCAGCCCCAGCATTTT.

The V gene is TRBV14, the J gene TRBJ1-2; TRBD1 is a possible D gene (6 bases). The CDR3 contains 13 residues. The germline V gene encodes CDR1 SGHDN and CDR2 FVKESK. V lost 7 bases to trimming and J lost 2 bases, with 11 bases between them. Here the CDR3 reads CASTSDRNYGYTF. The DNA for the CDR3 is TGTGCCAGCACCTCGGACAGAAACTATGGCTACACCTTC.

V is TRBV6-5 and J is TRBJ1-1; D call uncertain. This CDR3 has 15 amino acids. The V gene lost 2 bases and the J gene lost 0 bases, with 10 bases spanning the gap. The V gene's germline CDR1 is MNHEY and CDR2 SVGAGI. CDR3 bases: TGTGCCAGCAGTTACACAAACACCATGAACACTGAAGCTTTCTTT. The encoded protein is CASSYTNTMNTEAFF.

Notes on this clone: Other nucleotide sequences from this sample produce the same CDR3. This CDR3 is CASSLAGATNEKLFF. The CDR3 DNA is TGCGCCAGCAGCTTGGCGGGAGCAACTAATGAAAAACTGTTTTTT. The gene calls are TRBV5-1 and TRBJ1-4; D not resolved. Trimming left V 0 bases short and J 0 bases short, with 6 bases between. CDR3 length: 15 residues. In germline, CDR1 is SGHRS, CDR2 YFSETQ.

The rearrangement joins TRBV5-1 to TRBJ2-5; D is possibly TRBD2 (6 bases). CDR3 size: 14 residues. The V end was cut by 1 base, the J end by 5 bases, with 12 bases between. Per germline, CDR1 SGHRS and CDR2 YFSETQ. DNA of the CDR3: TGCGCCAGCAGCTTGAACCGGGAGTACGAGACCCAGTACTTC. This encodes CASSLNREYETQYF.

Turning to this clone: Sequence at one end of the junction differs from germline and may be a read error. V and J are TRBV9 and TRBJ1-1; maybe TRBD1 (5 bases). CDR3 length: 14 residues. Germline CDR1 and CDR2: SGDLS and YYNGEE. The CDR3 nucleotides are TGTGCCAGCAGCGTTTATTTTGTCGATCAAGCCAGGGTCTTT. As protein: CASSVYFVDQARVF.

The V gene is TRBV9, the J gene TRBJ1-2; tentative D call: TRBD1 (5 bases). Germline V gene sequence: CDR1 SGDLS, CDR2 YYNGEE. This CDR3 has 14 residues. V was pared by 0 bases and J by 4 bases, with 10 bases between. CDR3 protein: CASSVGGGSYGYTF. In DNA, the CDR3 is TGTGCCAGCAGCGTAGGCGGGGGATCCTATGGCTACACCTTC.

The rearrangement joins TRBV6-6 to TRBJ2-7; perhaps TRBD1 as D (6 bases). Germline values: CDR1 MNHNY, CDR2 SVGAGI (reference sequence). The CDR3 runs 13 residues. Trimming removed 4 bases at V and 4 bases at J, with 11 bases between. The CDR3: CASSSQGGYEQYF. The CDR3 nucleotides read TGTGCCAGCAGTTCACAGGGCGGTTACGAGCAGTACTTC.

As concerns this clone: Germline is not matched at one junction end, which may reflect a read error. The V gene is TRBV6-5, the J gene TRBJ2-7; D is unclear. The CDR3 covers 12 residues. In germline, CDR1 is MNHEY, CDR2 SVGAGI. CDR3 in DNA: TGTGCCAGCGGTCACAGCCCCTACGAGCAGCACTTC. It yields the protein CASGHSPYEQHF.

This clone appeared once. The chain is built from TRBV4-2 and TRBJ2-5; TRBD1 matches 7 bases. This CDR3 spans 17 amino acids. J gave up 3 bases and V 0 bases, and 10 bases lay outside the gene matches. The germline V gene has CDR1 LGHNA and CDR2 YNFKEQ. The DNA for the CDR3 is TGTGCCAGCAGCCAAGAGACGACAGGGTTGATAAAAGAGACCCAGTACTTC. This encodes CASSQETTGLIKETQYF.

V gene TRBV5-5 combines with J gene TRBJ1-1, with 7 bases lining up with TRBD1. From germline, CDR1 is SGHKS and CDR2 YYEKEE (reference sequence). The CDR3 covers 15 residues. Trimming removed 2 bases from V and 2 bases from J; junction bases left unmatched: 6. The CDR3 sequence is CASSFAQGGNTEAFF. In DNA form, the CDR3 reads TGTGCCAGCAGCTTCGCCCAGGGGGGTAACACTGAAGCTTTCTTT.

This clone was counted a few times. This rearrangement joins TRBV20-1 to TRBJ1-1; D not certain. Germline-derived CDR1 and CDR2 are DFQATT and SNEGSKA (reference sequence). This CDR3 has 12 residues. Trimming shortened V by 3 bases and J by 1 base, and 6 bases separated the two germline ends. The CDR3 here is CSASLGNTEAFF. CDR3 DNA sequence: TGCAGTGCTAGTCTCGGGAACACTGAAGCTTTCTTT.

As DNA, the CDR3 is TGTGCCACCAGCAGAGTGGGGGGACAGGGGTACACAGATACGCAGTATTTT. It translates to CATSRVGGQGYTDTQYF. The V and J genes are TRBV15 and TRBJ2-3; TRBD1 matches 10 bases. Germline CDR1 and CDR2: LNHNV and YYDKDF (reference sequence). There are 17 residues in the CDR3. V lost 1 base to trimming and J lost 2 bases; unmatched junction nucleotides: 6. Full variable domain (missing parts from reference TRBV15 and TRBJ2-3): DAMVIQNPRYQVTQFGKPVTLSCSQTLNHNVMYWYQQKSSQAPKLLFHYYDKDFNNEADTPDNFQSRRPNTSFCFLDIRSPGLGDTAMYLCATSRVGGQGYTDTQYFGPGTRLTVL.

The rearrangement uses TRBV27 and TRBJ2-1; 8 bases agree with TRBD2. The CDR3 is made up of 15 amino acids. V lost 7 bases, J lost 2 bases, and 7 bases stayed unmatched. Germline values: CDR1 MNHEY, CDR2 SMNVEV (reference sequence). In nucleotides, the CDR3 is TGTGCCAGCATGGGACTAGACCTCACCTACAATGAGCAGTTCTTC. It specifies CASMGLDLTYNEQFF.

The rearrangement joins TRBV19 to TRBJ1-6; D gene ambiguous. The V and J ends lost 0 bases and 0 bases respectively, with 9 bases between them. The CDR3 runs to 17 residues. Germline loops: CDR1 LNHDA, CDR2 SQIVND (reference sequence). The CDR3 sequence: CASSIESGSSYNSPLHF. The DNA for the CDR3 is TGTGCCAGTAGTATAGAGTCGGGGAGCTCCTATAATTCACCCCTCCACTTT.

Only a few counts were recorded for this clone. V is TRBV7-2 and J is TRBJ1-4; D gene uncertain. This CDR3 has 14 residues. V was cut by 5 bases and J by 5 bases, with 12 bases left in between. In germline, CDR1 is SGHTA, CDR2 FQGNSA. The CDR3, as DNA: TGTGCCAGCAGCCCGGGAGGTGACAATGAAAAACTGTTTTTT. Its translation is CASSPGGDNEKLFF.